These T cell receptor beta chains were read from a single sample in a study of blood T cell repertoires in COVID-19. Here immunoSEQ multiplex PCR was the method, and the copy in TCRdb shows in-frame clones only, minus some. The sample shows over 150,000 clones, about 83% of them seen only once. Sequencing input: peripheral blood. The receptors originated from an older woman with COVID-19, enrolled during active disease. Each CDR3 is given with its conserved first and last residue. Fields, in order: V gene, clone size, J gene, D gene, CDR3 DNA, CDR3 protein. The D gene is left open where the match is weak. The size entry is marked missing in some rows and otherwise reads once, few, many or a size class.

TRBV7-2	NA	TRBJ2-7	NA	TGTGCCAGCAGCTTAGTTCGGGAGTGGGAGATAAGCAACGAGCAGTACTTC	CASSLVREWEISNEQYF
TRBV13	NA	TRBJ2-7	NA	TGTGCCAGCAGCTTAAGTGGGTTGGGGGGAGGCACCTACGAGCAGTACTTC	CASSLSGLGGGTYEQYF
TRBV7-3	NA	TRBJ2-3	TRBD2	TGTGCCAGCAGTGAGCGGGGGGGCCGCGATACGCAGTATTTT	CASSERGGRDTQYF
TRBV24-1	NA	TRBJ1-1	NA	TGTGCCACCAAGGCAGGGGTATACACTGAAGCTTTCTTT	CATKAGVYTEAFF
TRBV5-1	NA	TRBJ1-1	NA	TGCGCCAGCAGCTTGACCGTGGAGGGTAGGACTGAAGCTTTCTTT	CASSLTVEGRTEAFF
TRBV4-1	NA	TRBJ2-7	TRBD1	TGCGCCAGCAGCCAGGCACTGGACAGGGGGACGTACGAGCAGTACTTC	CASSQALDRGTYEQYF
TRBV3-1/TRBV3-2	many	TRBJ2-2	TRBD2	TGTGCCAGCAGCCAAGGGGGAGCGGGAGCGAACACCGGGGAGCTGTTTTTT	CASSQGGAGANTGELFF
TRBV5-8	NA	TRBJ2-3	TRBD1	TGTGCCAGCAGCGCCGGACAGGAGCTAGGAGATACGCAGTATTTT	CASSAGQELGDTQYF
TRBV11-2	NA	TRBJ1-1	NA	TGTGCCAGCAGCTTAGGGGGAGGGAACACTGAAGCTTTCTTT	CASSLGGGNTEAFF
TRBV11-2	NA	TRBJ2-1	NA	TGTGCCAGCAGCTTGACAATCCATGAGCAGTTCTTC	CASSLTIHEQFF
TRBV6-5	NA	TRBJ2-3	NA	TGTGCCAGCAGACCAGTCGACAGGCTCACAGATACGCAGTATTTT	CASRPVDRLTDTQYF
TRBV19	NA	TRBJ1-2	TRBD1	TGTGCCAGTAGTATGGACAGGGGGCGCCCTGGCTACACCTTC	CASSMDRGRPGYTF
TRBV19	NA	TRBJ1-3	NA	TGTGCCAGTAGTACCCCCCTCCGGGGAAATGGAAACACCATATATTTT	CASSTPLRGNGNTIYF
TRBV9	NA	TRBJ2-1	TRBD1	TGTGCCAGCAGCGAGGAGGGGACAGGGGTCAATGAGCAGTTCTTC	CASSEEGTGVNEQFF
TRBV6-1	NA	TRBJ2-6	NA	TGTGCCAGCAGTGGGCCAGGGGGGACAGCCAGCTCTGGGGCCAACGTCCTGACTTTC	CASSGPGGTASSGANVLTF
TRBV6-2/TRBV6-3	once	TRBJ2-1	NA	TGTGCCAGCAGTAGCCCGACGGGGGAAAATTTCAATGAGCAGTTCTTC	CASSSPTGENFNEQFF
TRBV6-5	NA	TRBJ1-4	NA	TGTGCCAGCAGAACGAACAGGGCGCCTAATGAAAAACTGTTTTTT	CASRTNRAPNEKLFF
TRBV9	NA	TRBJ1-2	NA	TGTGCCAGCAGCGTAGCCAGGGAAAGCTATGGCTACACCTTC	CASSVARESYGYTF
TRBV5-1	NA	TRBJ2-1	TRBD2	TGCGCCAGCACGGGGGGTAGCGGGAGCGACAATGAGCAGTTCTTC	CASTGGSGSDNEQFF
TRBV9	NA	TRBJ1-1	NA	TGTGCCAGCAGCGTAGGGAGGGTTGACACTGAAGCTTTCTTT	CASSVGRVDTEAFF
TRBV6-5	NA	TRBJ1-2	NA	TGTGCCACCGACAAGTCCTTCTATGGCTACACCTTC	CATDKSFYGYTF
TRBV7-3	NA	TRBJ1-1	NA	TGTGCCAGCAGCTTAGGAGGAGGGCTGAACACTGAAGCTTTCTTT	CASSLGGGLNTEAFF
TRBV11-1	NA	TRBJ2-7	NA	TGTGCCAGCAGCCGCGGTGGATCCTACGAGCAGTACTTC	CASSRGGSYEQYF
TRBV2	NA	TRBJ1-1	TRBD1	TGTGCCAGCAGACAGGACAGGGGAATGAACACTGAAGCTTTCTTT	CASRQDRGMNTEAFF